What follows is one T cell receptor (beta chain) and its context. The data are from a study of preoperative IRX-2 immunotherapy in early breast cancer. Method: immunoSEQ multiplex PCR; TCRdb's copy keeps in-frame clones and lacks some. The sample yields roughly 99,000 clones, 86% seen once. CDR1 SQVTM and CDR2 ANQGSEA come from the germline V gene. The V end was cut by 7 bases, the J end by 1 base, with 13 bases between. The CDR3 runs 14 residues. Stated treatment: preoperative locoregional IRX-2 cytokine immunotherapy. This phase Ib study tested locoregional IRX-2 cytokine immunotherapy given before surgery.

The rearrangement joins TRBV29-1 to TRBJ2-2; D is possibly TRBD1 (6 bases). Specimen: tumor tissue, collected after IRX-2 immunotherapy. This TCR came from a human donor with breast cancer. The CDR3 reads CSAVKGVNTGELFF. The CDR3 DNA sequence: TGCAGCGCCGTAAAGGGGGTGAACACCGGGGAGCTGTTTTTT.